The 9 T cell receptor beta chains below were found in one sample sequenced in a study of control samples from healthy donors and cancer patients. TCRdb's table, derived via immunoSEQ multiplex PCR, lists solely in-frame clones and lacks some. The profile shows around 190,000 clones, around 94% of them singletons. The sequenced sample consisted of blood. Receptor source: a man aged 30 to 45 in good health.

In its sample, this clone was seen once. The chain links TRBV5-1 to TRBJ2-3, with D perhaps matching TRBD1 (5 bases). V dropped 4 bases and J dropped 6 bases, with 12 bases sitting between them. Germline loops: CDR1 SGHRS, CDR2 YFSETQ. CDR3 length equals 13 residues. In DNA, the CDR3 is TGCGCCAGCAGCCTGCGTTCAGGGGATACGCAGTATTTT. Encoded protein: CASSLRSGDTQYF.

The chain recombines TRBV10-1 with TRBJ2-3, with 8 positions matching TRBD2. Germline trimming cut 3 bases from V and 5 bases from J; bases unmatched to any gene: 7. In germline, CDR1 is WNHNN, CDR2 SYGVQD (reference sequence). CDR3 length: 15 residues. CDR3 coding DNA: TGCGCCAGCAGTGACGGGGGGGCCTGGGGAGATACGCAGTATTTT. Translated, it gives CASSDGGAWGDTQYF.

The V gene is TRBV4-1, the J gene TRBJ1-5; TRBD1 matches 8 bases. V shed 0 bases, J shed 0 bases, and the junction held 4 bases outside the gene matches. This CDR3 has 17 residues. Germline assignment: CDR1 MGHRA and CDR2 YSYEKL. The CDR3: CASSQESGGYSNQPQHF. The CDR3 DNA sequence: TGCGCCAGCAGCCAAGAGTCAGGGGGCTATAGCAATCAGCCCCAGCATTTT.

The rearrangement links TRBV7-6 to TRBJ2-1; D uncertain. V lost 1 base, J lost 7 bases, and 14 bases lay in between. CDR1 and CDR2 from the germline V gene are SGHVS and FNYEAQ. The CDR3 loop spans 15 amino acids. CDR3: CASSLGALDSNEQFF. The DNA for the CDR3 is TGTGCCAGCAGCTTAGGGGCCCTAGACTCAAATGAGCAGTTCTTC.

The rearrangement uses TRBV3-1 (or the pseudogene TRBV3-2) and TRBJ2-7; 10 bases agree with TRBD2. CDR3 length equals 15 residues. Trimming removed 2 bases from V and 2 bases from J; junction bases left unmatched: 3. The germline V gene has CDR1 LGHDT and CDR2 YNNKEL (reference sequence). The CDR3 coding sequence is TGTGCCAGCAGCCAACTAGCGGGAGACCCCTACGAGCAGTACTTC. This sequence encodes CASSQLAGDPYEQYF.

About this clone: Within the sample, other DNA sequences also encode this same CDR3. The chain is built from TRBV5-6 and TRBJ1-6; TRBD1 matches 8 bases. The J segment lost 6 bases and the V segment lost 4 bases, leaving 9 bases of the junction unmatched. The CDR3 totals 16 residues. Germline V CDR1 and CDR2: SGHDT, YYEEEE. The CDR3 spells CASSAAAGQGNSPLHF. The CDR3 bases are TGTGCCAGCAGCGCGGCCGCCGGACAGGGTAATTCACCCCTCCACTTT.

The chain recombines TRBV19 with TRBJ1-1, with D possibly matching TRBD1 (5 bases). From germline, CDR1 is LNHDA and CDR2 SQIVND (reference sequence). V lost 5 bases to trimming and J lost 8 bases, with 12 bases between them. The length of the CDR3 is 12 residues. This CDR3 reads CASSSEGREAFF. The CDR3 DNA reads TGTGCCAGTAGTTCCGAGGGACGGGAAGCTTTCTTT.

The chain couples TRBV3-1 (or the pseudogene TRBV3-2) to TRBJ1-6; no clear D. This CDR3 has 17 amino acids. Per the germline V gene, CDR1 is LGHDT and CDR2 is YNNKEL (reference sequence). The germline V and J ends were trimmed by 3 bases and 6 bases, with 18 bases remaining between them. CDR3 region: CASSHLSRHGSNSPLHF. CDR3 DNA: TGTGCCAGCAGCCACCTCTCCCGACATGGCAGTAATTCACCCCTCCACTTT.

This clone was detected only a few times. The sample carries other DNA sequences with the same CDR3. V usage is TRBV19 and J usage is TRBJ1-4; D gene unclear. From germline, CDR1 is LNHDA and CDR2 SQIVND (reference sequence). The V end was cut by 3 bases, the J end by 8 bases, with 7 bases between. The CDR3 length is 12 residues. CDR3 in amino acids: CASSIRGEKLFF. CDR3 nucleotides: TGTGCCAGTAGTATCCGCGGGGAAAAACTGTTTTTT. The variable domain in full, completed from reference TRBV19 and TRBJ1-4, reads DGGITQSPKYLFRKEGQNVTLSCEQNLNHDAMYWYRQDPGQGLRLIYYSQIVNDFQKGDIAEGYSVSREKKESFPLTVTSAQKNPTAFYLCASSIRGEKLFFGSGTQLSVL.